Each of the 20 T cell receptor beta chains below was sequenced from the same sample in a study of OX40 agonist ivuxolimab in advanced cancers. The repertoire was sequenced with immunoSEQ multiplex PCR; TCRdb's copy has only in-frame clones and lacks some. The data contain almost 50,000 clones, around 81% of them singletons. Specimen: CD4+ or CD8+ T cells sorted from blood, collected in a trial of the OX40 agonist ivuxolimab. These receptors originate from an adult with an advanced solid tumor such as melanoma, head and neck, liver or kidney cancer.

The chain is built from TRBV13 and TRBJ2-7, with D unclear. Germline assignment: CDR1 PRHDT and CDR2 FYEKMQ (reference sequence). The CDR3 length is 11 residues. V was clipped by 5 bases and J by 5 bases, with 7 bases between them. Here the CDR3 DNA reads TGTGCCAGCAGCGCGAGCCACGAGCAGTACTTC. Translation gives CASSASHEQYF.

The J gene is TRBJ2-5, the V gene TRBV6-1; D gene uncertain. The length of the CDR3 is 15 residues. In germline, CDR1 is MNHNS, CDR2 SASEGT. The V and J ends lost 7 bases and 0 bases respectively, with 15 bases between them. CDR3 bases: TGTGCCAGCATCTCGGGTTTACTCTACCAAGAGACCCAGTACTTC. As protein: CASISGLLYQETQYF.

V and J are TRBV19 and TRBJ2-1; 7 nucleotides align to TRBD2. CDR1 and CDR2 (germline): LNHDA, SQIVND (reference sequence). This CDR3 comprises 13 residues. The V gene end was trimmed by 5 bases and the J gene end by 6 bases; junction bases not matched to a gene: 4. In DNA, the CDR3 is TGTGCCAGTAGTGCGGGGAGGGCCAATGAGCAGTTCTTC. It specifies CASSAGRANEQFF.

The chain joins TRBV28 to TRBJ2-3; a possible D gene is TRBD1 (6 bases). V lost 3 bases and J lost 2, with 9 bases in between. This CDR3 has 14 residues. Germline V gene lookup returns CDR1 MDHEN and CDR2 SYDVKM. The CDR3 region has the DNA TGTGCCAGCAGTTTCACAGGGACCACAGATACGCAGTATTTT. Amino acids: CASSFTGTTDTQYF.

This chain joins TRBV29-1 and TRBJ1-2, with no clear D. This CDR3 contains 11 residues. The germline V gene encodes CDR1 SQVTM and CDR2 ANQGSEA. Trimming took off 6 bases at V and 1 base at J, with 6 bases between the two ends. CDR3 amino acids: CSVAVNYGYTF. The CDR3 nucleotides read TGCAGCGTCGCAGTTAACTATGGCTACACCTTC. The full variable domain, rest sourced from reference TRBV29-1 and TRBJ1-2, is SAVISQKPSRDICQRGTSLTIQCQVDSQVTMMFWYRQQPGQSLTLIATANQGSEATYESGFVIDKFPISRPNLTFSTLTVSNMSPEDSSIYLCSVAVNYGYTFGSGTRLTVV.

The chain uses TRBV7-2 and TRBJ2-4, with TRBD2 identical over 10 bases. The V gene end was trimmed by 2 bases and the J gene end by 7 bases; junction bases not matched to a gene: 11. CDR1 SGHTA and CDR2 FQGNSA come from the germline V gene. There are 17 residues in the CDR3. The CDR3 reads CASSLLAGATTRNIQYF. In DNA, the CDR3 is TGTGCCAGCAGCTTACTAGCGGGAGCCACTACGAGGAACATTCAGTACTTC.

The chain is built from TRBV29-1 and TRBJ2-2, with unresolved D. The CDR3 covers 11 residues. The germline V gene has CDR1 SQVTM and CDR2 ANQGSEA. V dropped 6 bases and J dropped 7 bases, with 9 bases sitting between them. CDR3 DNA: TGCAGCGTGAATGTACTCGGGGAGCTGTTTTTT. Its translation is CSVNVLGELFF.

With respect to this clone: The junction departs from germline at one end; a sequencing error may be responsible. The chain combines TRBV5-1 with TRBJ2-1; weak D call: TRBD2 (5 bases). CDR3 size: 14 residues. From germline, CDR1 is SGHRS and CDR2 YFSETQ. CDR3 sequence (DNA): TGCGCCAGCACCTTGAGCGGCTCCTACAATGAGCAGTTCTTC. Protein: CASTLSGSYNEQFF.

The chain couples TRBV5-6 to TRBJ1-3, with TRBD1 matching over 11 bases. The CDR3 extends over 16 amino acids. Germline-derived CDR1 and CDR2 are SGHDT and YYEEEE. The V and J ends lost 2 bases and 3 bases, in that order; junction bases with no gene match: 4. The CDR3 loop reads CASSFGTGGDGNTIYF. In nucleotides, the CDR3 is TGTGCCAGCAGCTTTGGGACAGGGGGTGATGGAAACACCATATATTTT. Using reference TRBV5-6 and TRBJ1-3 for the parts outside the CDR3, the full variable domain is DAGVTQSPTHLIKTRGQQVTLRCSPKSGHDTVSWYQQALGQGPQFIFQYYEEEERQRGNFPDRFSGHQFPNYSSELNVNALLLGDSALYLCASSFGTGGDGNTIYFGEGSWLTVV.

The J gene is TRBJ1-4, the V gene TRBV27; D not resolved. Germline V gives CDR1 MNHEY, CDR2 SMNVEV (reference sequence). The V gene lost 3 bases and the J gene lost 7 bases, with 9 bases spanning the gap. The CDR3 has 13 amino acids. CDR3 DNA: TGTGCCAGCAGTTTTTCAGCAGGTGAAAAACTGTTTTTT. Amino acid sequence: CASSFSAGEKLFF.

The gene calls are TRBV7-9 and TRBJ2-1, with a tentative D call TRBD2 (6 bases). From germline, CDR1 is SEHNR and CDR2 FQNEAQ (reference sequence). V was pared by 4 bases and J by 8 bases, with 15 bases between. This CDR3 has 14 amino acids. This chain's CDR3 is CASSSLGRRYEQFF. CDR3 DNA sequence: TGTGCCAGCAGCTCCCTCGGGAGAAGGTATGAGCAGTTCTTC.

V usage is TRBV5-6 and J usage is TRBJ2-6; possible D gene TRBD1, 6 bases. Germline V gene lookup returns CDR1 SGHDT and CDR2 YYEEEE. V was shortened by 0 bases and J by 0 bases, with 13 bases between the two germline ends. The CDR3 sequence is 18 residues long. CDR3 in DNA: TGTGCCAGCAGCTTGGGGGGCCCAGGGGCCTCTGGGGCCAACGTCCTGACTTTC. Its protein is CASSLGGPGASGANVLTF.

This chain uses TRBV5-1 with TRBJ1-1, with unresolved D. The CDR3 sequence is 13 residues long. The V gene's germline CDR1 is SGHRS and CDR2 YFSETQ. V dropped 0 bases and J dropped 2 bases, with 5 bases sitting between them. This chain's CDR3 is CASSLVANTEAFF. DNA for the CDR3: TGCGCCAGCAGCTTGGTCGCTAACACTGAAGCTTTCTTT.

The chain uses TRBV5-1 and TRBJ2-7, with TRBD2 matching 8 bases. With V trimmed by 0 bases and J by 2 bases, 7 bases remained unmatched. Germline V CDR1 and CDR2: SGHRS, YFSETQ. The CDR3 has 16 residues. In DNA, the CDR3 is TGCGCCAGCAGCTTGGAGGGACTAGAATTGACCTACGAGCAGTACTTC. Amino acids: CASSLEGLELTYEQYF.

The gene calls are TRBV6-1 and TRBJ1-5; tentatively, D is TRBD1 (5 bases). The V gene lost 1 base and the J gene lost 7 bases, with 14 bases spanning the gap. The germline gives CDR1 MNHNS, CDR2 SASEGT. There are 15 residues in the CDR3. The CDR3 nucleotides are TGTGCCAGCAGTGAAGACCAGGGAAGCGGGCAGCCCCAGCATTTT. Its translation is CASSEDQGSGQPQHF.

This clone was seen only a few times. The V and J genes are TRBV28 and TRBJ1-2; TRBD1 aligns across 7 bases. The trim removed 3 bases at V and 8 bases at J, leaving 6 bases unmatched. From germline, CDR1 is MDHEN and CDR2 SYDVKM. The CDR3 has 13 amino acids. Here the CDR3 reads CASSLEGGRGYTF. The DNA for the CDR3 is TGTGCCAGCAGTTTGGAAGGGGGCCGAGGCTACACCTTC.

This clone was counted a few times. This sequence joins TRBV2 and TRBJ1-2; TRBD1 agrees at 7 bases. With 5 bases clipped from V and 0 bases from J, the junction kept 3 bases outside the gene matches. The germline gives CDR1 SNHLY, CDR2 FYNNEI. This CDR3 is built from 14 residues. CDR3 nucleotide sequence: TGTGCCAGCAGTCGGGACAGTACTAACTATGGCTACACCTTC. This encodes CASSRDSTNYGYTF.

V usage is TRBV11-2 and J usage is TRBJ1-5, with D uncertain. Trimming left V 5 bases short and J 2 bases short, with 10 bases between. Looked up from germline, CDR1 is SGHAT and CDR2 is FQNNGV. The CDR3 totals 14 residues. Here the CDR3 reads CASSLDGGNQPQHF. The DNA of the CDR3 is TGTGCCAGCAGCCTTGACGGGGGCAATCAGCCCCAGCATTTT.

The chain recombines TRBV4-1 with TRBJ2-2; no reliable D call. Trimming removed 3 bases at V and 10 bases at J, with 15 bases between. The CDR3 loop spans 14 amino acids. Germline CDR1 and CDR2: MGHRA and YSYEKL. The CDR3 sequence is CASSHSPLTPELFF. CDR3 sequence (DNA): TGCGCCAGCAGCCACTCTCCTCTCACGCCGGAGCTGTTTTTT.

The chain carries TRBV19 and TRBJ2-2, with 10 bases identical to TRBD2. V lost 3 bases and J lost 5; bases outside the gene matches: 3. Per the germline V gene, CDR1 is LNHDA and CDR2 is SQIVND (reference sequence). CDR3 length: 15 amino acids. The CDR3 loop reads CASSILLAGTGELFF. CDR3 DNA sequence: TGTGCCAGTAGTATTTTACTAGCGGGGACCGGGGAGCTGTTTTTT.